This is a list of T cell receptor beta chains from one sample in a study of blood T cell repertoires in COVID-19. The data were produced by immunoSEQ multiplex PCR, yet TCRdb's version contains in-frame clones alone and is incomplete. The sample shows 110,000 to 150,000 clones, 79% of them seen only once. The sample was peripheral blood. The receptors shown here come from a man aged 45-60 years with active or convalescent COVID-19. Each CDR3 is given with its conserved first and last residue. A D gene is named only where the DNA matches it firmly. Clone size is given for some rows only: seen once, a few or many times, or a class if the clone is expanded.

>.|16|TRBV10-3|.|TRBJ2-1
TGTGCCATCAGTGTTGTAGGGGCCGGGACTTACAATGAGCAGTTCTTC
CAISVVGAGTYNEQFF
>TRBD1|15|TRBV24-1|.|TRBJ2-2
TGTGCCACCAGGGAAACAGGGGGCAGGACCGGGGAGCTGTTTTTT
CATRETGGRTGELFF
>.|17|TRBV19|few|TRBJ1-3
TGTGCCAGTAGTATCCCGGACAAGGCCTTCTCTGGAAACACCATATATTTT
CASSIPDKAFSGNTIYF
>.|15|TRBV28|.|TRBJ2-7
TGTGCCAGCAGTTTACCCCTCGGAGGGACCGGGGAGCAGTACTTC
CASSLPLGGTGEQYF
>.|15|TRBV10-3|.|TRBJ2-5
TGTGCCATCAGTGAGTTCCTTAGCGGTCAAGAGACCCAGTACTTC
CAISEFLSGQETQYF
>TRBD2|14|TRBV6-2/TRBV6-3|.|TRBJ2-7
TGTGCCAGCAGTCCGAGCGGGAGTACCTACGAGCAGTACTTC
CASSPSGSTYEQYF
>.|14|TRBV2|.|TRBJ1-5
TGTGCCAGCACCCCAACAGGGAACAATCAGCCCCAGCATTTT
CASTPTGNNQPQHF
>TRBD1|16|TRBV29-1|.|TRBJ1-1
TGCAGCGTTGAAGACGGACAGGGATTGTCCGACACTGAAGCTTTCTTT
CSVEDGQGLSDTEAFF
>TRBD2|15|TRBV28|.|TRBJ2-7
TGTGCCAGCAGTCTCATAGCGGGAGACATCCACGAGCAGTACTTC
CASSLIAGDIHEQYF
>.|16|TRBV7-3|.|TRBJ2-1
TGTGCCAGCAGCTTAACAGCGGACCATGGGTACAATGAGCAGTTCTTC
CASSLTADHGYNEQFF
>.|15|TRBV5-6|once|TRBJ1-4
TGTGCCAGCAGCTTGGTGGGCAGACATAATGAAAAACTGTTTTTT
CASSLVGRHNEKLFF
>.|13|TRBV10-3|.|TRBJ2-7
TGTGCCATCAGTGAGTCGGGCAGCTACGAGCAGTACTTC
CAISESGSYEQYF
>.|15|TRBV7-8|once|TRBJ2-2
TGTGCCAGCAGCTTAGGCAGGGTAGTAGGCGGGGAGCTGTTTTTT
CASSLGRVVGGELFF
>TRBD2|15|TRBV27|.|TRBJ2-1
TGTGCCAGCAGGCCGGGACTAGCGAACTACAATGAGCAGTTCTTC
CASRPGLANYNEQFF
>TRBD2|14|TRBV24-1|.|TRBJ2-1
TGTGCCACCCGAGGGACTAGCGGGGACAATGAGCAGTTCTTC
CATRGTSGDNEQFF
>TRBD1|13|TRBV19|.|TRBJ1-2
TGTGCCAGTAGTCCCTCAGGGGGTTATGGCTACACCTTC
CASSPSGGYGYTF
>.|14|TRBV11-2|.|TRBJ1-2
TGTGCCAGCAGCCCTGGGACATCGAGGGATGGCTACACCTTC
CASSPGTSRDGYTF
>.|14|TRBV3-1/TRBV3-2|.|TRBJ1-1
TGTGCCAGCAGCCAACCCGGGGAGAGCACTGAAGCTTTCTTT
CASSQPGESTEAFF
>.|14|TRBV7-3|few|TRBJ2-1
TGTGCCAGCAGCCCCCAATCCGCTAACAATGAGCAGTTCTTC
CASSPQSANNEQFF
>.|14|TRBV3-1/TRBV3-2|.|TRBJ2-1
TGTGCCAGCAGCCAAGGGGCGCTCGACAATGAGCAGTTCTTC
CASSQGALDNEQFF
>.|16|TRBV3-1/TRBV3-2|.|TRBJ1-6
TGTGCCAGCAGCCAAGCCTTGAGCTCCTATAATTCACCCCTCCACTTT
CASSQALSSYNSPLHF
>.|15|TRBV2|.|TRBJ1-5
TGTGCCAGCAGGGAGAGCACCGCGGGAAATGAGCCCCAGCATTTT
CASRESTAGNEPQHF
>TRBD1|15|TRBV13|.|TRBJ2-7
TGTGCCAGCAGTGCCTCCGGGACAGAAAGCTACGAGCAGTACTTC
CASSASGTESYEQYF
>.|16|TRBV9|.|TRBJ1-3
TGTGCCAGCAGCGCGTCGACAGGTGGGGAAGGAAACACCATATATTTT
CASSASTGGEGNTIYF
>TRBD2|19|TRBV5-5|.|TRBJ2-5
TGTGCCAGCAGCCCCCGCGGGGGAGGGACTAGCGGGAGGACAGAGACCCAGTACTTC
CASSPRGGGTSGRTETQYF
>.|13|TRBV27|.|TRBJ1-5
TGTGCCAGCAGTTTGGGGGGGGCTCAGCCCCAGCATTTT
CASSLGGAQPQHF
>.|12|TRBV28|.|TRBJ1-1
TGTGCCAGCAGTTTAGACAGGACCGAAGCTTTCTTT
CASSLDRTEAFF
>TRBD2|16|TRBV24-1|.|TRBJ2-1
TGTGCCACCAGTGATTTCGATCGGGAGGGCCGGGATGAGCAGTTCTTC
CATSDFDREGRDEQFF
>.|12|TRBV30|.|TRBJ2-7
TGTGCCTGGAGTAAAGGGGCGTACGAGCAGTACTTC
CAWSKGAYEQYF
>TRBD1|15|TRBV24-1|.|TRBJ2-7
TGTGCCACCAGTGACAAACAGGGGGCGCGGTACGAGCAGTACTTC
CATSDKQGARYEQYF
>.|13|TRBV6-1|few|TRBJ1-2
TGTGCCAGCAGTGAACGGTCTAACTATGGCTACACCTTC
CASSERSNYGYTF
>TRBD1|16|TRBV4-1|many|TRBJ1-2
TGCGCCAGCAGCCAAGACCAAAACAGGGGGAACTATGGCTACACCTTC
CASSQDQNRGNYGYTF
>.|14|TRBV6-5|.|TRBJ1-1
TGTGCCAGCAGTTACTCGGGAGGGAACACTGAAGCTTTCTTT
CASSYSGGNTEAFF
>TRBD1|15|TRBV19|.|TRBJ2-4
TGTGCCAGTAGTATTTCCGGGACAGGAAAAAACATTCAGTACTTC
CASSISGTGKNIQYF
>.|14|TRBV9|few|TRBJ1-2
TGTGCCAGCAGCCCGGACACCTTAAACTATGGCTACACCTTC
CASSPDTLNYGYTF
>TRBD1|16|TRBV10-3|.|TRBJ2-6
TGTGCCATTAACAGGGGGTCCGCCTCTGGGGCCAACGTCCTGACTTTC
CAINRGSASGANVLTF
>TRBD2|16|TRBV7-3|.|TRBJ2-1
TGTGCCAGCAGCCTAAATAGCGGGAGGGCATCCGATGAGCAGTTCTTC
CASSLNSGRASDEQFF
>TRBD2|16|TRBV11-1|.|TRBJ2-1
TGTGCCAGCAGCATATTCGGACTAGCGGGAGACAATGAGCAGTTCTTC
CASSIFGLAGDNEQFF
>.|14|TRBV5-5|.|TRBJ1-1
TGTGCCAGCAGCCCCCGGACGGGGTACACTGAAGCTTTCTTT
CASSPRTGYTEAFF
>TRBD1|16|TRBV5-6|few|TRBJ2-7
TGTGCCAGCAGCTTGTGGTTAGGGACAGGGTCCTACGAGCAGTACTTC
CASSLWLGTGSYEQYF
>.|13|TRBV2|few|TRBJ1-1
TGTGCCAGCAGTGATGGGCTAATAACTGAAGCTTTCTTT
CASSDGLITEAFF
>.|11|TRBV7-9|few|TRBJ1-6
TGTGCCAGCAGCACAGGGTCACCCCTCCACTTT
CASSTGSPLHF
>TRBD1|14|TRBV7-6|.|TRBJ2-7
TGTGCCAGCAGCTTAGCGACAGGGGTGGGGGAGCAGTACTTC
CASSLATGVGEQYF
>.|16|TRBV14|.|TRBJ2-1
TGTGCCAGCAGCCAACCTGGACAGCGAGGGCACAATGAGCAGTTCTTC
CASSQPGQRGHNEQFF
>TRBD2|15|TRBV9|once|TRBJ2-2
TGTGCCAGCAGAAGCGGGAGTAGGTACACCGGGGAGCTGTTTTTT
CASRSGSRYTGELFF
>.|12|TRBV2|.|TRBJ1-2
TGTGCCAGCAGTGTAGCCAGTCGCGGCTACACCTTC
CASSVASRGYTF
>.|15|TRBV11-2|.|TRBJ1-2
TGTGCCAGCAGCTTAGAGGACAGCCGTTACTATGGCTACACCTTC
CASSLEDSRYYGYTF
>TRBD1|16|TRBV11-2|.|TRBJ2-3
TGTGCCAGCAGCTTAGGGAGGGGACAGGGCACAGATACGCAGTATTTT
CASSLGRGQGTDTQYF
>.|18|TRBV18|.|TRBJ2-6
TGTGCCAGCTCACTCCAGGGGGGATCGTGGTCCGGGGCCAACGTCCTGACTTTC
CASSLQGGSWSGANVLTF
>TRBD2|15|TRBV11-1|.|TRBJ2-3
TGTGCCAGCAGCTTTGGACTAGCGGGAGCAGATACGCAGTATTTT
CASSFGLAGADTQYF
>.|14|TRBV11-2|few|TRBJ2-2
TGTGCCAGCAGCTTAGGAGGCGCTCCCGGGGAGCTGTTTTTT
CASSLGGAPGELFF
>TRBD1|14|TRBV9|.|TRBJ2-1
TGTGCCAGCAGCGACACAGGGGCCGGCAATGAGCAGTTCTTC
CASSDTGAGNEQFF
>.|11|TRBV6-5|.|TRBJ2-7
TGTGCCGGAGGGGTCTCCTACGAGCAGTACTTC
CAGGVSYEQYF
>TRBD2|16|TRBV11-1|.|TRBJ2-5
TGTGCCAGCAGCTCCAACGGACTAGCGGGACAAGAGACCCAGTACTTC
CASSSNGLAGQETQYF
>TRBD2|16|TRBV28|once|TRBJ2-5
TGTGCCAGCAGCGTGACTAGCGGGAGAGTACAAGAGACCCAGTACTTC
CASSVTSGRVQETQYF
>.|16|TRBV30|.|TRBJ1-1
TGTGCCTGGATAGCAGGGGAATGGTATATGAACACTGAAGCTTTCTTT
CAWIAGEWYMNTEAFF
>.|13|TRBV5-4|.|TRBJ2-1
TGTGCCAGCAGCCCTCAGGGGTACAATGAGCAGTTCTTC
CASSPQGYNEQFF